This TCR beta chain was identified in a study of early T cells in non-severe SARS-CoV-2 infection. This clonotype was seen ten or more times. TCRdb processed the 5' RACE reads anew with MiXCR; each CDR3 protein has one entry. This sample has around 39,000 distinct CDR3 sequences; approximately 8% occur once, and the top ten carry around 12%. The sequenced sample was whole blood, obtained at baseline. The receptor was derived from an adult who was a healthcare worker with PCR-confirmed SARS-CoV-2 infection or an uninfected control (not recorded which).

CDR3 DNA sequence: TGTGCCAGCAGCGGCCCGGGACAGGACCTCTCTGGGGCCAACGTCCTGACTTTC. Protein: CASSGPGQDLSGANVLTF. The chain links TRBV9 to TRBJ2-6; 8 bases map to TRBD1. This CDR3 is 18 amino acids long. Germline values: CDR1 SGDLS, CDR2 YYNGEE. V lost 3 bases to trimming and J lost 0 bases; unmatched junction nucleotides: 8.